The clone carrying this TCR beta chain appeared many times. Its target is unknown. This record comes from a study of T cells in Graves' hyperthyroidism and ophthalmopathy. Uncontrolled infection, other autoimmune disease, pregnancy or lactation barred patients from enrollment. PBMCs were derived from around 10 ml fresh peripheral blood. Study-wide results and caveats: Separating ophthalmopathy from stable hyperthyroidism was achieved by a 13 V-J model. Blood also contained most expanded thyroid clonotypes above 0.001.

Amplified regions were TCR beta CDR3 sequences from RNA transcripts. The HTBI set primed first-round TCR CDR3 RT-PCR. MiXCR was run by TCRdb on the multiplex PCR reads, yielding one entry per CDR3 protein. The sample contains 450,000 to 600,000 distinct CDR3 sequences, 14% of which appear only once. The sample was blood. The TCR was taken from a woman aged 40 to 50 with Graves' hyperthyroidism.

The CDR3 DNA is TGTGCCAGTAGTATAGACCCCGGGACAGGGAGCACTGAAGCTTTCTTT. Residues: CASSIDPGTGSTEAFF. V gene TRBV19 combines with J gene TRBJ1-1, with 9 positions matching TRBD1. V lost 0 bases and J lost 4; bases outside the gene matches: 6. The CDR3 loop spans 16 amino acids. Looked up from germline, CDR1 is LNHDA and CDR2 is SQIVND (reference sequence).